Each of the 25 T cell receptor beta chains below was sequenced from the same sample in a study of cytotoxic CD8 clonotypes in ibrutinib-treated CLL (dated by TCRdb to about 2021). The time point label corresponds to: 12 months on ibrutinib. Libraries came from the immunoSEQ multiplex PCR assay. Not all clones reach the TCRdb copy of this immuneACCESS table, which keeps in-frame sequences only. Checked studies attribute under half of the gap to unresolved V genes and leave the rest unexplained. The table for this sample lists some 200,000 clones; around 70% of them were counted only once. Roughly 5.8% of the sample goes to the ten largest clones. Sequenced material: PBMCs, taken after 12 months of ibrutinib treatment. The receptors come from a human donor with chronic lymphocytic leukemia.

V and J are TRBV19 and TRBJ1-6; perhaps TRBD1 as D (6 bases). This CDR3 comprises 15 residues. Germline V CDR1 and CDR2: LNHDA, SQIVND (reference sequence). The V end lost 3 bases, the J end lost 9 bases, and 15 bases lay between the germline ends. The CDR3 loop is CASSISGTGPSPLHF. DNA of the CDR3: TGTGCCAGTAGTATTTCCGGTACAGGGCCTTCACCCCTCCACTTT. The whole variable domain, filled in from reference TRBV19 and TRBJ1-6, reads DGGITQSPKYLFRKEGQNVTLSCEQNLNHDAMYWYRQDPGQGLRLIYYSQIVNDFQKGDIAEGYSVSREKKESFPLTVTSAQKNPTAFYLCASSISGTGPSPLHFGNGTRLTVT.

The chain recombines TRBV5-1 with TRBJ1-1; 7 nucleotides agree with TRBD1. CDR3 length: 17 residues. V was pared by 4 bases and J by 4 bases, with 16 bases of the junction left unmatched. Germline-derived CDR1 and CDR2 are SGHRS and YFSETQ. The CDR3 here is CASSQGSRGLLGTEAFF. DNA for the CDR3: TGCGCCAGCAGCCAGGGGAGTAGGGGGCTTTTGGGCACTGAAGCTTTCTTT.

V and J are TRBV9 and TRBJ1-3; a weak D match, TRBD1 (6 bases). The CDR3 has 14 residues. Trimming shortened V by 7 bases and J by 8 bases, and 19 bases separated the two germline ends. The germline V gene encodes CDR1 SGDLS and CDR2 YYNGEE. The CDR3 bases are TGTGCCAGCGATCTTGAGGGAGGGGGTGACACCATATATTTT. Amino acid sequence: CASDLEGGGDTIYF.

This clone was observed a single time. The rearrangement links TRBV30 to TRBJ1-4, with D hard to call. CDR1 is GTSNPN and CDR2 is SVGIG in the germline V gene (reference sequence). Trimming removed 7 bases at V and 2 bases at J, with 14 bases between. The CDR3 extends over 14 amino acids. In DNA, the CDR3 is TGTGCCTCACCTCTACCGGGCACTAATGAAAAACTGTTTTTT. Protein: CASPLPGTNEKLFF.

The chain couples TRBV18 to TRBJ2-7; tentatively, D is TRBD1 (5 bases). Trimming took 1 base from V and 0 from J, leaving 13 bases between them. The CDR3 runs to 16 residues. Per germline, CDR1 KGHSH and CDR2 LQKENI. The DNA for the CDR3 is TGTGCCAGCTCACCACTTGTCCGACAGAGCTCCTACGAGCAGTACTTC. Encoded protein: CASSPLVRQSSYEQYF.

This clone was seen more than once but under ten times. The genes are TRBV5-1 and TRBJ1-1; D gene unclear. In germline, CDR1 is SGHRS, CDR2 YFSETQ. The CDR3 contains 14 residues. The V and J ends lost 2 bases and 1 base respectively, with 9 bases between them. The CDR3 DNA reads as TGCGCCAGCAGCTTCGGACCCTCGAACACTGAAGCTTTCTTT. Encoded protein: CASSFGPSNTEAFF.

The V gene is TRBV4-3, the J gene TRBJ1-2; D perhaps matches TRBD1 (5 bases). Germline V CDR1 and CDR2: LGHNA, YSLEER. The V gene lost 0 bases and the J gene lost 13 bases, with 18 bases spanning the gap. The CDR3 sequence is 14 residues long. This chain's CDR3 is CASSQDYRQPNPTF. CDR3 DNA: TGCGCCAGCAGCCAAGATTATCGACAGCCCAATCCCACCTTC.

This clone was detected once. The V gene is TRBV4-3, the J gene TRBJ2-2; D may be TRBD2 (5 bases). Germline lookup yields CDR1 LGHNA and CDR2 YSLEER. V was trimmed by 4 bases and J by 4 bases, leaving 10 bases between them. The CDR3 covers 14 residues. CDR3: CASSPAELTGELFF. Written as DNA, the CDR3 is TGCGCCAGCAGCCCAGCGGAACTCACCGGGGAGCTGTTTTTT.

The chain combines TRBV6-1 with TRBJ2-7; D gene uncertain. This CDR3 contains 12 residues. V was cut by 2 bases and J by 3 bases, with 5 bases left in between. Germline lookup yields CDR1 MNHNS and CDR2 SASEGT. The CDR3 sequence is CASSETHYEQYF. The CDR3 region has the DNA TGTGCCAGCAGTGAAACCCACTACGAGCAGTACTTC.

DNA of the CDR3: TGTGCCAGCAGCGCCGGGACAGGGCTAACCTACGAGCAGTACTTC. This translates into CASSAGTGLTYEQYF. V usage is TRBV7-6 and J usage is TRBJ2-7; TRBD1 agrees at 9 bases. This CDR3 is built from 15 residues. CDR1 is SGHVS and CDR2 is FNYEAQ in the germline V gene. Germline trimming cut 5 bases from V and 2 bases from J; bases unmatched to any gene: 7. Looking up the rest from reference TRBV7-6 and TRBJ2-7 gives the full variable domain: GAGVSQSPRYKVTKRGQDVALRCDPISGHVSLYWYRQALGQGPEFLTYFNYEAQQDKSGLPNDRFSAERPEGSISTLTIQRTEQRDSAMYRCASSAGTGLTYEQYFGPGTRLTVT.

This clone came up a few times. The chain has TRBV19 and TRBJ1-4; 7 bases match TRBD1. CDR3 length equals 14 residues. CDR1 LNHDA and CDR2 SQIVND come from the germline V gene (reference sequence). V was clipped by 4 bases and J by 6 bases; unmatched bases: 5. The CDR3 DNA is TGTGCCAGTAGTAATCCCGGGACAGATGAAAAACTGTTTTTT. Translated: CASSNPGTDEKLFF.

Here the CDR3 DNA reads TGCGCCAGCAGCCAATCCGGGACGGCGAACACTGAAGCTTTCTTT. This encodes CASSQSGTANTEAFF. The chain recombines TRBV4-1 with TRBJ1-1; perhaps TRBD1 as D (5 bases). V was cut by 2 bases and J by 1 base, with 11 bases left in between. Germline-derived CDR1 and CDR2 are MGHRA and YSYEKL. The CDR3 is 15 amino acids.

V is TRBV5-1 and J is TRBJ2-7; D is uncertain. CDR3 size: 19 residues. Looked up from germline, CDR1 is SGHRS and CDR2 is YFSETQ. The germline V and J ends were trimmed by 8 bases and 3 bases, with 33 bases remaining between them. The CDR3 protein is CARILPGSLSPLDYYEQYF. In nucleotides, the CDR3 is TGCGCCAGAATACTACCGGGTTCTTTATCTCCGTTGGATTACTACGAGCAGTACTTC.

The J gene is TRBJ1-6, the V gene TRBV5-1, with D possibly TRBD1 on 6 matching bases. The germline CDR1 and CDR2 sequences are SGHRS and YFSETQ. This CDR3 is 14 amino acids long. V gave up 4 bases and J gave up 6 bases, with 11 bases separating them. CDR3 in amino acids: CASSTGRVNSPLHF. For the CDR3, the DNA is TGCGCCAGCAGCACAGGGAGGGTTAATTCACCCCTCCACTTT.

This clone turned up a few times. This sequence joins TRBV23-1 and TRBJ1-1; the match to TRBD1 covers 9 bases. TRBV23-1 is noted as an ORF with a role that remains uncertain. The length of the CDR3 is 16 residues. Germline trimming cut 2 bases from V and 4 bases from J; bases unmatched to any gene: 8. The chain's CDR3 is CASSQRQGDRGTEAFF. In DNA, the CDR3 is TGCGCCAGCAGTCAACGACAGGGGGACCGGGGCACTGAAGCTTTCTTT.

The rearrangement uses TRBV6-1 and TRBJ1-3; no firm D call. CDR3 length equals 13 residues. Germline V lookup: CDR1 MNHNS, CDR2 SASEGT. Trimming removed 5 bases from V and 4 bases from J, with 9 bases in between. Written as DNA, the CDR3 is TGTGCCAGCAGTACTGCCGACGGAAACACCATATATTTT. Translating gives CASSTADGNTIYF.

The chain has TRBV5-8 and TRBJ1-2; a possible D gene is TRBD1 (5 bases). V dropped 1 base and J dropped 3 bases, with 13 bases sitting between them. The V gene's germline CDR1 is SGHTS and CDR2 YDEGEE. The CDR3 consists of 15 residues. CDR3 loop: CASSLMGVRDYGYTF. The CDR3 DNA reads as TGTGCCAGCAGCTTGATGGGGGTTCGGGACTATGGCTACACCTTC. The entire variable domain, with the rest obtained from reference TRBV5-8 and TRBJ1-2, is as follows: EAGVTQSPTHLIKTRGQQATLRCSPISGHTSVYWYQQALGLGLQFLLWYDEGEERNRGNFPPRFSGRQFPNYSSELNVNALELEDSALYLCASSLMGVRDYGYTFGSGTRLTVV.

This clone showed up just once. The chain employs TRBV29-1 and TRBJ1-2, with D possibly matching TRBD1 (5 bases). The CDR3 runs to 11 residues. V was clipped by 4 bases and J by 3 bases, with 6 bases between them. Germline loops: CDR1 SQVTM, CDR2 ANQGSEA. The DNA of the CDR3 is TGCAGCGTTGGGGGGTACTATGGCTACACCTTC. This gives the protein CSVGGYYGYTF.

The rearrangement joins TRBV6-1 to TRBJ2-4; D perhaps matches TRBD1 (6 bases). CDR3 length: 13 amino acids. Germline assignment: CDR1 MNHNS and CDR2 SASEGT. Trimming stripped 6 bases from V and 8 bases from J, with 14 bases between. The CDR3 spells CASRVQGTDIQYF. CDR3 DNA: TGTGCCAGCAGGGTACAGGGAACGGACATTCAGTACTTC.

The rearrangement joins TRBV18 to TRBJ2-1; 8 positions match TRBD1. The CDR3 contains 15 residues. V shed 2 bases and J 9 bases; nucleotides not matched to a gene: 9. The germline V gene has CDR1 KGHSH and CDR2 LQKENI. CDR3 amino acids: CASSPGQGKLIEQFF. CDR3 nucleotides: TGTGCCAGCTCACCAGGACAGGGAAAGCTCATTGAGCAGTTCTTC.

The V call is TRBV5-5, the J call TRBJ1-4; the D is unclear. Germline values: CDR1 SGHKS, CDR2 YYEKEE (reference sequence). CDR3 length equals 13 residues. The V end was cut by 0 bases, the J end by 8 bases, with 8 bases between. Here the CDR3 DNA reads TGTGCCAGCAGCTTGGGGGTAGGGGAAAAACTGTTTTTT. Protein sequence: CASSLGVGEKLFF.

This rearrangement joins TRBV29-1 to TRBJ2-4; tentatively, D is TRBD2 (7 bases). CDR1 SQVTM and CDR2 ANQGSEA come from the germline V gene. V gave up 4 bases and J gave up 7 bases, with 14 bases separating them. The CDR3 contains 13 residues. CDR3 residues: CSVVEKGGNIQYF. Written as DNA, the CDR3 is TGCAGCGTTGTAGAGAAGGGGGGGAACATTCAGTACTTC.

V is TRBV5-1 and J is TRBJ2-2; possible D gene TRBD2, 6 bases. There are 17 residues in the CDR3. V gave up 1 base and J gave up 4 bases, with 17 bases separating them. Germline loops: CDR1 SGHRS, CDR2 YFSETQ. Written as DNA, the CDR3 is TGCGCCAGCAGCTTGTATGGGCGGGACCAACCCACCGGGGAGCTGTTTTTT. Translating it yields CASSLYGRDQPTGELFF.

The V call is TRBV4-3, the J call TRBJ2-2; TRBD1 agrees at 10 bases. This CDR3 region has 17 residues. CDR1 is LGHNA, CDR2 YSLEER, per germline. Losses at the gene ends were 1 base for V and 5 bases for J; bases not matched to a gene: 7. Written as DNA, the CDR3 is TGCGCCAGCAGCCAAGCTCGTAGGACAGGGGGTACCGGGGAGCTGTTTTTT. This gives the protein CASSQARRTGGTGELFF.

The chain links TRBV21-1 to TRBJ1-6. TRBV21-1 is a recognized pseudogene. The CDR3 sequence is 16 residues long. The CDR3 sequence: CASSRSSSSYNSPLHF. The CDR3 nucleotides read TGTGCCAGCAGCAGGAGTTCTAGCTCCTATAATTCACCCCTCCACTTT.